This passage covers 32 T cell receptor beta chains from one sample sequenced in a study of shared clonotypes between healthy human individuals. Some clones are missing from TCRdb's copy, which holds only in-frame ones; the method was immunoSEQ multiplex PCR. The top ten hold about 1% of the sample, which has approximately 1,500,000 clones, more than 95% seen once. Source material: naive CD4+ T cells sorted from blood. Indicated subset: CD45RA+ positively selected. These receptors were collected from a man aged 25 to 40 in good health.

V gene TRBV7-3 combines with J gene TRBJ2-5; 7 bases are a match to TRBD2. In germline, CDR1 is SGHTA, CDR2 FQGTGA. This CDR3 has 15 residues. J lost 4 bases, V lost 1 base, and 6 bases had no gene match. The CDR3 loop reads CASSLIPAGIETQYF. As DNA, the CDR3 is TGTGCCAGCAGCTTAATACCAGCGGGAATAGAGACCCAGTACTTC.

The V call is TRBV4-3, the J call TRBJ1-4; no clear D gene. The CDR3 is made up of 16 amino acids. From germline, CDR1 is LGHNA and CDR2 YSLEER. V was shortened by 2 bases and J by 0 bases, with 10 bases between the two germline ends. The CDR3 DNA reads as TGCGCCAGCAGCCAATCTGGACGGACAACTAATGAAAAACTGTTTTTT. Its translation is CASSQSGRTTNEKLFF.

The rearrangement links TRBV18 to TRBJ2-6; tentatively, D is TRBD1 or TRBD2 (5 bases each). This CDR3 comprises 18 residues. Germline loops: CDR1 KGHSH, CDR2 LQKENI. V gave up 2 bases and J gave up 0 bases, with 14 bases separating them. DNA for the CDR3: TGTGCCAGCTCACCAAGGGACGGACCCCACTCTGGGGCCAACGTCCTGACTTTC. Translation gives CASSPRDGPHSGANVLTF. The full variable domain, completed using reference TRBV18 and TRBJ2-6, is NAGVMQNPRHLVRRRGQEARLRCSPMKGHSHVYWYRQLPEEGLKFMVYLQKENIIDESGMPKERFSAEFPKEGPSILRIQQVVRGDSAAYFCASSPRDGPHSGANVLTFGAGSRLTVL.

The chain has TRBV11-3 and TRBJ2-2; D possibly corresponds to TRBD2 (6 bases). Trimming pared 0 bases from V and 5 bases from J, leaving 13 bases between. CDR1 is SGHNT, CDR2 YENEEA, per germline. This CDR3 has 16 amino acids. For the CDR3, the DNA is TGTGCCAGCAGCTTAGATCAGGCGGGAAGTACCGGGGAGCTGTTTTTT. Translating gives CASSLDQAGSTGELFF.

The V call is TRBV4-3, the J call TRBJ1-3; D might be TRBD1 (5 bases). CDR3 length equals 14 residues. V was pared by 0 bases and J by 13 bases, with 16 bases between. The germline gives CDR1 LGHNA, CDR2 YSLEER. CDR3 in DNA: TGCGCCAGCAGCCAAGATCTCGGGGACGGGAATATATATTTT. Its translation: CASSQDLGDGNIYF.

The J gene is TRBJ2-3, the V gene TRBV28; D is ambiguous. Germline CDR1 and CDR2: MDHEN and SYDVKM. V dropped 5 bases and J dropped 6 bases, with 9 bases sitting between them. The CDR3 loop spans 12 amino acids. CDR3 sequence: CASSPNVDTQYF. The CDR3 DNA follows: TGTGCCAGCAGTCCTAATGTGGATACGCAGTATTTT.

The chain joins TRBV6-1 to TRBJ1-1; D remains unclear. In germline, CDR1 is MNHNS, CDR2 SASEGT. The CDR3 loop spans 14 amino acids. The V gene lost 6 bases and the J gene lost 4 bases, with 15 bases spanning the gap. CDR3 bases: TGTGCCAGCAGAGCCCCCCCCCGGGTCACTGAAGCTTTCTTT. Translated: CASRAPPRVTEAFF.

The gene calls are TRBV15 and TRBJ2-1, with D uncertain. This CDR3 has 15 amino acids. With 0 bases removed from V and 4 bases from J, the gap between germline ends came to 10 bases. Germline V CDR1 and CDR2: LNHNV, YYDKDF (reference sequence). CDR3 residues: CATSRDGGFYNEQFF. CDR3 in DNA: TGTGCCACCAGCAGAGATGGCGGATTTTACAATGAGCAGTTCTTC.

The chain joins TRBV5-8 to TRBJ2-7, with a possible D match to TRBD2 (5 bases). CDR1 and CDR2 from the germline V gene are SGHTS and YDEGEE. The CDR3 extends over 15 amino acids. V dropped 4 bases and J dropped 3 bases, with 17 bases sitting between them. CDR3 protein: CASSPRRRANYEQYF. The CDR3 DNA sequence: TGTGCCAGCAGCCCTAGGAGGCGGGCCAACTACGAGCAGTACTTC.

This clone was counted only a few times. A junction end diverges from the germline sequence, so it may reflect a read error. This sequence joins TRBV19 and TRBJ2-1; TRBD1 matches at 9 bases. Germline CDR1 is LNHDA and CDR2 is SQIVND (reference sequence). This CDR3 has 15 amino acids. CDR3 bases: TGTGCCAGTAGCATAGGGACAGGGATCTTTAATGAGCAGTTCTTC. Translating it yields CASSIGTGIFNEQFF.

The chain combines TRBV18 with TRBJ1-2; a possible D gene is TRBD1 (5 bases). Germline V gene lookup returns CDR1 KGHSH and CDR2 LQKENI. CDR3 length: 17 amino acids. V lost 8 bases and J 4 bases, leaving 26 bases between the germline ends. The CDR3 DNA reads TGTGCCAGCACAGCGGGGGGTCGGCCAGCGGGAAGCTATGGCTACACCTTC. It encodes CASTAGGRPAGSYGYTF.

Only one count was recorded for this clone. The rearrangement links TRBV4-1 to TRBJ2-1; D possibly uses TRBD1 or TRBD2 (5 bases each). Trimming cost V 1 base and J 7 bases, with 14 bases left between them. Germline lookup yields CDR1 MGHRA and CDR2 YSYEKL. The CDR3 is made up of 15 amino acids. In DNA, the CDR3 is TGCGCCAGCAGCCAAGTCTCCGGGACCTTAAATGAGCAGTTCTTC. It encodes CASSQVSGTLNEQFF.

CDR3 loop: CASKLTGGTDTQYF. The CDR3 DNA is TGTGCCAGCAAGCTCACCGGAGGCACAGATACGCAGTATTTT. J is TRBJ2-3 and V is TRBV27; no definite D call. The CDR3 sequence is 14 residues long. Germline V gene lookup returns CDR1 MNHEY and CDR2 SMNVEV (reference sequence). V dropped 7 bases and J dropped 1 base, with 12 bases sitting between them.

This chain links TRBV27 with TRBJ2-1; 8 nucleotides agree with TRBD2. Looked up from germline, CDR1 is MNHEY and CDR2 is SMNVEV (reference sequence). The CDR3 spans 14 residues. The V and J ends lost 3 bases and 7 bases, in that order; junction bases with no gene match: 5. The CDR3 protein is CASSFREGWNEQFF. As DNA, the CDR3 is TGTGCCAGCAGTTTCCGGGAGGGCTGGAATGAGCAGTTCTTC.

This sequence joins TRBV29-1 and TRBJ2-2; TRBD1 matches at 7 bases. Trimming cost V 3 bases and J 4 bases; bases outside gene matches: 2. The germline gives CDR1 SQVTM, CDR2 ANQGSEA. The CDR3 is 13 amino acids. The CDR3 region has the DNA TGCAGCGTTGAGAGGGGGCTCACCGGGGAGCTGTTTTTT. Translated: CSVERGLTGELFF.

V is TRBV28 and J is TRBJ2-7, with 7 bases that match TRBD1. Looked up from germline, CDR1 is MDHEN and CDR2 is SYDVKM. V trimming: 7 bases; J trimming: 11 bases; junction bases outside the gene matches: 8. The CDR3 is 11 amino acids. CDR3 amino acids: CASTTKTGKYF. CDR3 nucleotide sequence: TGTGCCAGCACCACAAAGACAGGGAAGTACTTC.

CDR3 residues: CASSLDLSTKETQYF. The CDR3 bases are TGTGCCAGCAGCTTAGATTTGTCGACTAAAGAGACCCAGTACTTC. The chain combines TRBV11-2 with TRBJ2-5; possibly TRBD2 for D (5 bases). This CDR3 is 15 amino acids long. Trimming removed 0 bases at V and 3 bases at J, with 11 bases between. CDR1 is SGHAT and CDR2 is FQNNGV in the germline V gene. Based on the CDR3 plus reference TRBV11-2 and TRBJ2-5, the full variable domain is EAGVAQSPRYKIIEKRQSVAFWCNPISGHATLYWYQQILGQGPKLLIQFQNNGVVDDSQLPKDRFSAERLKGVDSTLKIQPAKLEDSAVYLCASSLDLSTKETQYFGPGTRLLVL.

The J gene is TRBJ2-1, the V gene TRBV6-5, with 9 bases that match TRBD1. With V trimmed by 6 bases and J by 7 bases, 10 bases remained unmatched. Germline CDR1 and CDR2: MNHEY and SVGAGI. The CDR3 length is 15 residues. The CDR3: CASRGGTGLRNEQFF. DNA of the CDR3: TGTGCCAGCAGGGGAGGGACAGGGTTAAGAAATGAGCAGTTCTTC.

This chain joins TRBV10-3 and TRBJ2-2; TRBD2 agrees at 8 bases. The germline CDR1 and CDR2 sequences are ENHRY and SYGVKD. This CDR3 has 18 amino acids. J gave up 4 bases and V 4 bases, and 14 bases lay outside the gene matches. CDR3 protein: CAISVGAGVGLSTGELFF. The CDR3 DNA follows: TGTGCCATCAGTGTAGGAGCGGGAGTGGGGCTGAGCACCGGGGAGCTGTTTTTT.

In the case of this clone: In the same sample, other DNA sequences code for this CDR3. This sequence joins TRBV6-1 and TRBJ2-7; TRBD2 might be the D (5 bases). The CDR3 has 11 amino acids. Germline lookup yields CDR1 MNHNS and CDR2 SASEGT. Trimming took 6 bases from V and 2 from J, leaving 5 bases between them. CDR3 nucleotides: TGTGCCAGCAGCGGGACCTACGAGCAGTACTTC. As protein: CASSGTYEQYF.

The CDR3 DNA follows: TGTGCCAGCAGGCATTTAAAGCTAGCGGATGCATCCTACGAGCAGTACTTC. Its translation is CASRHLKLADASYEQYF. The genes are TRBV27 and TRBJ2-7; 7 nucleotides align to TRBD2. The CDR3 loop spans 17 amino acids. The V gene end was trimmed by 6 bases and the J gene end by 1 base; junction bases not matched to a gene: 15. The germline CDR1 and CDR2 sequences are MNHEY and SMNVEV (reference sequence).

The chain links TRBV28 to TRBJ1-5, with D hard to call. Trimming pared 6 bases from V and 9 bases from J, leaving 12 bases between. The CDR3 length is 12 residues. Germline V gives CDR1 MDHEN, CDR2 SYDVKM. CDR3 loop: CASSRSDLPQHF. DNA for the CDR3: TGTGCCAGCAGCCGTTCCGACCTGCCCCAGCATTTT.

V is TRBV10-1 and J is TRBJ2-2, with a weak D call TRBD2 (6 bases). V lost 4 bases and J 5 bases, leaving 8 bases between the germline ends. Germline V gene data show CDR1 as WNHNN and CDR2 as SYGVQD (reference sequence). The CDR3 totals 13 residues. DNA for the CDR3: TGCGCCAGCAGTGCGGGAGTGACCGGGGAGCTGTTTTTT. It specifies CASSAGVTGELFF.

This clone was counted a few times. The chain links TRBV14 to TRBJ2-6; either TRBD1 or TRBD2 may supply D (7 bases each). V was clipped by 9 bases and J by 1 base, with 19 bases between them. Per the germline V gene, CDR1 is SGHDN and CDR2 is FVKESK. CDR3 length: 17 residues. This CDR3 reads CARTLGGGDSGANVLTF. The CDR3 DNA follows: TGTGCCAGAACTTTGGGAGGGGGCGATTCTGGGGCCAACGTCCTGACTTTC.

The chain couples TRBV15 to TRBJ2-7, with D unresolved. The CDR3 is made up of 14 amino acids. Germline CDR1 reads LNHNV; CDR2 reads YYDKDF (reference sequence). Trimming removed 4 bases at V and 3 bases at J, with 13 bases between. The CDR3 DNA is TGTGCCACCAGCATCGGAGTGTGGGACTACGAGCAGTACTTC. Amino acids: CATSIGVWDYEQYF.

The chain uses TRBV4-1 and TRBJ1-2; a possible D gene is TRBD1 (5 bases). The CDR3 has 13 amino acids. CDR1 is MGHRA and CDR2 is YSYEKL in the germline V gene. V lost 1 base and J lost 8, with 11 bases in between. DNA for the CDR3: TGCGCCAGCAGCCAAGGAAGGGACTTAGGCTACACCTTC. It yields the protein CASSQGRDLGYTF.

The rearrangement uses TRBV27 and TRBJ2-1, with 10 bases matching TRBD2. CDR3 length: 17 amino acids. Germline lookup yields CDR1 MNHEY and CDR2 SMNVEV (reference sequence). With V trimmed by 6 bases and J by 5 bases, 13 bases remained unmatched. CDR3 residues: CASSPPRGLAGDNEQFF. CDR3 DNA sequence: TGTGCCAGCAGCCCACCCCGGGGGCTAGCGGGGGACAATGAGCAGTTCTTC.

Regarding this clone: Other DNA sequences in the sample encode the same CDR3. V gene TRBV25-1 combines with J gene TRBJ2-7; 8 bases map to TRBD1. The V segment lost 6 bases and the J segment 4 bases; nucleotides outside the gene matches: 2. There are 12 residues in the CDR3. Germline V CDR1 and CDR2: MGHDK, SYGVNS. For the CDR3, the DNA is TGTGCCAGCAGCAGGACAGGGTACGAGCAGTACTTC. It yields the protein CASSRTGYEQYF.

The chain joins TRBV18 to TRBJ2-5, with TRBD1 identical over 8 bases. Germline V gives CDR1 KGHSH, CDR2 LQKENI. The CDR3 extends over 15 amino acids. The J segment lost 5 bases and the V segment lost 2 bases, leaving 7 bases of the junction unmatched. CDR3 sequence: CASSPVQGASETQYF. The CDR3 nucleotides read TGTGCCAGCTCACCAGTCCAGGGGGCTAGTGAGACCCAGTACTTC. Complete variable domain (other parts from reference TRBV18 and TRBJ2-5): NAGVMQNPRHLVRRRGQEARLRCSPMKGHSHVYWYRQLPEEGLKFMVYLQKENIIDESGMPKERFSAEFPKEGPSILRIQQVVRGDSAAYFCASSPVQGASETQYFGPGTRLLVL.

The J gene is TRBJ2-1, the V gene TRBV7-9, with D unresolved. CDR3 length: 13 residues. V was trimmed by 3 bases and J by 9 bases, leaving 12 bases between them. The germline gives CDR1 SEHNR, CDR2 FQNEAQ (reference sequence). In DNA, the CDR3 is TGTGCCAGCAGCTTTACCGGGTTGAGTGAGCAGTTCTTC. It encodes CASSFTGLSEQFF.

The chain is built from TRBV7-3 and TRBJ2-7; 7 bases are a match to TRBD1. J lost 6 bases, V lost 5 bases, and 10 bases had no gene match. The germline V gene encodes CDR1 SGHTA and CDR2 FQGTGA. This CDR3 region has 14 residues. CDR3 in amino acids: CASSASTGPREQYF. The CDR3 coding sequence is TGTGCCAGCAGCGCCTCGACAGGGCCGCGCGAGCAGTACTTC.

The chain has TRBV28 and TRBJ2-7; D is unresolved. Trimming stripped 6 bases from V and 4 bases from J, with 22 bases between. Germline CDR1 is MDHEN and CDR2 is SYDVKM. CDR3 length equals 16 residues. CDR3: CASSPKDGVKRYEQYF. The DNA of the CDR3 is TGTGCCAGCAGCCCTAAGGACGGCGTTAAAAGGTACGAGCAGTACTTC.